The 19 T cell receptor beta chains reported below all come from one sample, sequenced in a study of OX40 agonist ivuxolimab in advanced cancers. Repertoires were generated with immunoSEQ multiplex PCR, while TCRdb's copy carries only in-frame clones and drops some. Here the sample spans 60,000 to 80,000 clones, around 86% being singletons. Sequencing used CD4+ or CD8+ T cells sorted from blood, obtained in a trial of the OX40 agonist ivuxolimab. The origin of the receptors is an adult with an advanced solid tumor such as melanoma, head and neck, liver or kidney cancer.

The rearrangement links TRBV30 to TRBJ2-3, with D maybe TRBD2 (5 bases). Germline values: CDR1 GTSNPN, CDR2 SVGIG (reference sequence). The CDR3 has 14 residues. V lost 1 base and J lost 0, with 8 bases in between. The DNA of the CDR3 is TGTGCCTGGAGTGGAGGGAAGAGCACAGATACGCAGTATTTT. Its translation: CAWSGGKSTDTQYF.

J is TRBJ1-5 and V is TRBV4-3; D might be TRBD1 (5 bases). The germline CDR1 and CDR2 sequences are LGHNA and YSLEER. Trimming pared 0 bases from V and 4 bases from J, leaving 10 bases between. The CDR3 is 15 residues long. CDR3 in DNA: TGCGCCAGCAGCCAAGACGGGACGGATAATCAGCCCCAGCATTTT. Its protein product is CASSQDGTDNQPQHF.

The J gene is TRBJ2-2, the V gene TRBV7-6; no definite D call. V lost 2 bases, J lost 1 base, and 5 bases lay in between. From germline, CDR1 is SGHVS and CDR2 FNYEAQ. The CDR3 extends over 14 amino acids. The CDR3 bases are TGTGCCAGCAGCTTATACGGGAACACCGGGGAGCTGTTTTTT. Protein product: CASSLYGNTGELFF.

This chain connects TRBV4-3 to TRBJ2-2; D possibly matches TRBD1 or TRBD2 (6 bases each). From germline, CDR1 is LGHNA and CDR2 YSLEER. CDR3 length: 16 residues. V gave up 0 bases and J gave up 7 bases, with 15 bases separating them. CDR3 loop: CASSQDLSGAGGELFF. The CDR3 nucleotides are TGCGCCAGCAGCCAAGATCTTTCGGGGGCCGGCGGGGAGCTGTTTTTT.

CDR3 amino acids: CATSRDNRGTEAFF. The CDR3 coding sequence is TGTGCCACCAGCAGAGATAACAGGGGCACTGAAGCTTTCTTT. This sequence joins TRBV15 and TRBJ1-1; 7 bases agree with TRBD1. The CDR3 is made up of 14 amino acids. The V gene's germline CDR1 is LNHNV and CDR2 YYDKDF (reference sequence). Trimming took 0 bases from V and 4 from J; bases not matched to a gene: 2.

This clone was counted once. V usage is TRBV19 and J usage is TRBJ1-5; 9 bases map to TRBD1. CDR3 length: 15 amino acids. Unmatched junction bases numbered 3, after V lost 0 bases and J lost 6 bases. Germline CDR1 LNHDA, CDR2 SQIVND (reference sequence). CDR3 in DNA: TGTGCCAGTAGTATAGAACAGGGGGCTCTTCAGCCCCAGCATTTT. This codes for CASSIEQGALQPQHF.

The chain recombines TRBV9 with TRBJ1-2, with unresolved D. The germline V and J ends were trimmed by 0 bases and 3 bases, with 9 bases remaining between them. The CDR3 contains 14 residues. The germline gives CDR1 SGDLS, CDR2 YYNGEE. The CDR3, as DNA: TGTGCCAGCAGCGTAGGAGGGCGCGACTATGGCTACACCTTC. Translating gives CASSVGGRDYGYTF.

V and J are TRBV27 and TRBJ1-5; perhaps TRBD1 as D (5 bases). CDR1 is MNHEY, CDR2 SMNVEV, per germline (reference sequence). The CDR3 length is 17 residues. The V end lost 5 bases, the J end lost 4 bases, and 21 bases lay between the germline ends. For the CDR3, the DNA is TGTGCCAGCAGTCCCCGGGGAGGGGCACTCCTAAATCAGCCCCAGCATTTT. It specifies CASSPRGGALLNQPQHF.

This clone counts as medium-sized. V usage is TRBV5-6 and J usage is TRBJ1-4; 9 nucleotides agree with TRBD1. J lost 4 bases, V lost 3 bases, and 7 bases had no gene match. CDR3 length equals 16 residues. CDR1 is SGHDT and CDR2 is YYEEEE in the germline V gene. The CDR3 loop reads CASSYSTGGLNEKLFF. DNA for the CDR3: TGTGCCAGCAGCTACTCGACAGGGGGACTTAATGAAAAACTGTTTTTT.

The CDR3: CASTRGELTGELFF. The DNA for the CDR3 is TGTGCCAGCACCAGAGGGGAGCTAACCGGGGAGCTGTTTTTT. The rearrangement links TRBV28 to TRBJ2-2, with D possibly called TRBD1 or TRBD2 (5 bases each). The CDR3 runs 14 residues. V dropped 7 bases and J dropped 5 bases, with 14 bases sitting between them. The V gene's germline CDR1 is MDHEN and CDR2 SYDVKM.

The chain carries TRBV6-5 and TRBJ2-7; D is perhaps TRBD1 (7 bases). Deletions cut 0 bases from V and 1 base from J, with 10 bases between. Looked up from germline, CDR1 is MNHEY and CDR2 is SVGAGI. This CDR3 is 15 amino acids long. CDR3 protein: CASSYSTGRSYEQYF. DNA of the CDR3: TGTGCCAGCAGTTACTCGACAGGGAGGTCCTACGAGCAGTACTTC.

The chain couples TRBV10-3 to TRBJ2-1, with 14 bases fitting TRBD2. The V gene's germline CDR1 is ENHRY and CDR2 SYGVKD. Germline trimming cut 7 bases from V and 4 bases from J; bases unmatched to any gene: 3. The CDR3 covers 15 residues. Written as DNA, the CDR3 is TGTGCCATCAAGGGACTAGCGGGGGAGTACAATGAGCAGTTCTTC. It codes for CAIKGLAGEYNEQFF.

The chain couples TRBV2 to TRBJ1-5; maybe TRBD1 (6 bases). The CDR3 extends over 14 amino acids. V lost 3 bases to trimming and J lost 3 bases, with 9 bases between them. Per germline, CDR1 SNHLY and CDR2 FYNNEI. Written as DNA, the CDR3 is TGTGCCAGCAGTGATCGGACAGACAATCAGCCCCAGCATTTT. Amino acids: CASSDRTDNQPQHF.

The chain recombines TRBV5-1 with TRBJ2-4; no reliable D call. V shed 4 bases and J shed 7 bases, with 15 bases lying between them. This CDR3 region has 14 residues. Germline CDR1 SGHRS, CDR2 YFSETQ. CDR3 residues: CASSPEESGNIQYF. The CDR3 region has the DNA TGCGCCAGCAGCCCCGAGGAATCTGGGAACATTCAGTACTTC.

This clone was counted a few times. The rearrangement links TRBV30 to TRBJ1-1, with D perhaps matching TRBD1 (5 bases). Germline CDR1 and CDR2: GTSNPN and SVGIG (reference sequence). The CDR3 has 12 residues. The V gene lost 5 bases and the J gene lost 1 base, with 8 bases spanning the gap. CDR3: CAWGDGNTEAFF. The CDR3 DNA is TGTGCCTGGGGGGACGGGAACACTGAAGCTTTCTTT.

The gene calls are TRBV6-1 and TRBJ2-7, with D perhaps assigned TRBD1 or TRBD2 (7 bases each). The CDR3 length is 15 residues. V was pared by 6 bases and J by 0 bases, with 15 bases between. Germline CDR1 reads MNHNS; CDR2 reads SASEGT. The CDR3 DNA sequence: TGTGCCAGCAGGCCCGGGGGGACAGCCTCCTACGAGCAGTACTTC. This gives the protein CASRPGGTASYEQYF.

CDR3 bases: TGTGCCAGTAAGGGGAGGTACACTGAAGCTTTCTTT. It is translated as CASKGRYTEAFF. The chain employs TRBV19 and TRBJ1-1, with D tentatively TRBD1 (5 bases). The CDR3 is made up of 12 amino acids. Deletions cut 7 bases from V and 3 bases from J, with 9 bases between. Germline values: CDR1 LNHDA, CDR2 SQIVND (reference sequence).

The V call is TRBV20-1, the J call TRBJ1-1, with D unclear. The CDR3 runs 11 residues. Germline CDR1 and CDR2: DFQATT and SNEGSKA (reference sequence). Here the CDR3 DNA reads TGCAAGGCAAGGATGAACACTGAAGCTTTCTTT. It translates to CKARMNTEAFF.

The chain combines TRBV5-1 with TRBJ1-1, with unresolved D. This CDR3 comprises 14 residues. V lost 0 bases and J 3 bases, leaving 9 bases between the germline ends. Germline lookup yields CDR1 SGHRS and CDR2 YFSETQ. The CDR3 coding sequence is TGCGCCAGCAGCTTGGCCTTTCAGGACACTGAAGCTTTCTTT. As protein: CASSLAFQDTEAFF.